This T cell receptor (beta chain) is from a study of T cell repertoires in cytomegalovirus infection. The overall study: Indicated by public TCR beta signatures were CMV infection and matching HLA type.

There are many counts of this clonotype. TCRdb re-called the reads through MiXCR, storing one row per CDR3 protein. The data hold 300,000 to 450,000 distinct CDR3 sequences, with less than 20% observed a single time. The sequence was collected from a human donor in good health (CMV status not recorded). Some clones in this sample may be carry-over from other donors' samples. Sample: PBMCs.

The CDR3 sequence: CASSGGPGETQYF. For the CDR3, the DNA is TGTGCCAGCAGTGGAGGGCCGGGGGAGACCCAGTACTTC. This chain uses TRBV12-3 or TRBV12-4 with TRBJ2-5, with D perhaps matching TRBD2 (6 bases). CDR3 length equals 13 residues. Trimming shortened V by 5 bases and J by 5 bases, and 12 bases separated the two germline ends.